The 29 T cell receptor beta chains below come from one sample, sequenced in a study of blood T cells in healthy people across ages. Through a sample-barcoded 5' primer and a J-beta primer mix, a second PCR was run for 7 to 11 cycles. TCRdb reanalysed the 5' RACE reads using MiXCR and keeps one entry per CDR3 protein. The sample holds more than 900,000 distinct CDR3 sequences, 29% seen once. This same sample was also taken into another study, of T cells of mothers and their children.

What was sequenced was blood. These receptor sequences come from a middle-aged woman in good health.

The chain recombines TRBV13 with TRBJ2-2; the D gene is possibly TRBD2 (6 bases). V was trimmed by 4 bases and J by 2 bases, leaving 11 bases between them. Germline V gives CDR1 PRHDT, CDR2 FYEKMQ (reference sequence). This CDR3 is built from 15 residues. As DNA, the CDR3 is TGTGCCAGCAGCTCCGGGACTCTTAACACCGGGGAGCTGTTTTTT. Translation: CASSSGTLNTGELFF.

This clonotype was picked up many times. The rearrangement uses TRBV2 and TRBJ2-5; no definite D call. Germline-derived CDR1 and CDR2 are SNHLY and FYNNEI. The CDR3 spans 13 residues. Trimming shortened V by 4 bases and J by 3 bases, and 9 bases separated the two germline ends. CDR3 sequence reads: CASSVARKETQYF. As DNA, the CDR3 is TGTGCCAGCAGTGTGGCCAGAAAAGAGACCCAGTACTTC.

The V call is TRBV28, the J call TRBJ2-6, with a possible D match to TRBD1 (5 bases). The CDR3 spans 16 residues. The V and J ends lost 2 bases and 2 bases respectively, with 10 bases between them. Germline V gene lookup returns CDR1 MDHEN and CDR2 SYDVKM. CDR3: CASSLVRATGANVLTF. The CDR3 nucleotides read TGTGCCAGCAGTTTAGTCAGGGCTACTGGGGCCAACGTCCTGACTTTC.

The chain uses TRBV18 and TRBJ2-6; weak D call: TRBD1 (6 bases). Trimming took off 1 base at V and 4 bases at J, with 17 bases between the two ends. The CDR3 runs to 18 residues. Germline CDR1 is KGHSH and CDR2 is LQKENI. The CDR3 DNA follows: TGTGCCAGCTCACCACTGGGACATACTCCCGAGGGGGCCAACGTCCTGACTTTC. Amino acids: CASSPLGHTPEGANVLTF.

The chain carries TRBV6-2 or TRBV6-3 and TRBJ2-7; D uncertain. V lost 4 bases, J lost 3 bases, and 10 bases lay in between. CDR3 length: 13 residues. The V gene's germline CDR1 is MNHEY and CDR2 SVGEGT. The CDR3 DNA sequence: TGTGCCAGCAGTTCCACACCTATCTACGAGCAGTACTTC. It encodes CASSSTPIYEQYF.

The chain combines TRBV12-3 or TRBV12-4 with TRBJ1-5, with D tentatively TRBD1 (5 bases). Trimming cost V 6 bases and J 3 bases, with 18 bases left between them. CDR3 length: 16 amino acids. CDR3 nucleotides: TGTGCCAGCAGACCCAACGGGGGGTCGAACAATCAGCCCCAGCATTTT. Protein: CASRPNGGSNNQPQHF.

This clonotype was counted only a few times. The genes are TRBV7-3 and TRBJ1-1; 8 nucleotides agree with TRBD1. The CDR3 covers 14 residues. CDR1 and CDR2 (germline): SGHTA, FQGTGA. The V and J ends lost 2 bases and 9 bases, in that order; junction bases with no gene match: 8. The CDR3: CASSLQGAQGKAFF. The CDR3 region has the DNA TGTGCCAGCAGCTTACAGGGGGCTCAGGGGAAAGCTTTCTTT.

The V gene is TRBV6-5, the J gene TRBJ1-2, with D unresolved. Looked up from germline, CDR1 is MNHEY and CDR2 is SVGAGI. The V end was cut by 2 bases, the J end by 4 bases, with 11 bases between. The length of the CDR3 is 14 residues. CDR3 in amino acids: CASSYRRVGYGYTF. The CDR3 coding sequence is TGTGCCAGCAGTTACAGAAGGGTCGGCTATGGCTACACCTTC.

This clonotype was found a few times. The chain recombines TRBV7-9 with TRBJ1-6; 7 positions match TRBD1. The CDR3 length is 14 residues. Germline lookup yields CDR1 SEHNR and CDR2 FQNEAQ (reference sequence). Unmatched junction bases numbered 3, after V lost 5 bases and J lost 5 bases. In nucleotides, the CDR3 is TGTGCCAGCAGCCAGGGGGTCAATAATTCACCCCTCCACTTT. This codes for CASSQGVNNSPLHF.

The rearrangement links TRBV9 to TRBJ1-1; 7 nucleotides agree with TRBD1. Germline loops: CDR1 SGDLS, CDR2 YYNGEE. V dropped 0 bases and J dropped 5; count of bases not matched to a gene: 10. This CDR3 is 16 amino acids long. As DNA, the CDR3 is TGTGCCAGCAGCGTAGATGTGGCGACAGGGAGTACTGAAGCTTTCTTT. Protein sequence: CASSVDVATGSTEAFF.

About this clonotype: Possible read error: a much larger clone is one base away. V gene TRBV2 combines with J gene TRBJ2-5; tentative D call: TRBD1 (6 bases). Near its end, the DNA agrees better with TRBJ2-7, so the J call may be wrong. Per germline, CDR1 SNHLY and CDR2 FYNNEI. The length of the CDR3 is 12 residues. The DNA of the CDR3 is TGTGCCAGCAGTAGGGACATGGACGAGCAGTACTTC. Protein sequence: CASSRDMDEQYF.

This clonotype was seen many times. This chain links TRBV3-1 with TRBJ2-7; TRBD1 is a possible D gene (5 bases). Germline lookup yields CDR1 LGHDT and CDR2 YNNKEL (reference sequence). The V end was cut by 1 base, the J end by 8 bases, with 24 bases between. This CDR3 has 17 residues. CDR3 amino acids: CASSQGGLGVSRYQQYF. For the CDR3, the DNA is TGTGCCAGCAGCCAAGGAGGCCTAGGGGTATCACGTTACCAGCAGTACTTC.

As to this clonotype: One base away lies a much larger clone, so this may be a sequencing read error. The chain is built from TRBV20-1 and TRBJ1-1, with 9 nucleotides matching TRBD1. From germline, CDR1 is DFQATT and CDR2 SNEGSKA (reference sequence). V dropped 5 bases and J dropped 3; count of bases not matched to a gene: 10. The length of the CDR3 is 15 residues. The CDR3 DNA follows: TGCAGTGCTGGCCTTCCGACAGGGGGGGACACTGAAGCTTTCTTT. Translating gives CSAGLPTGGDTEAFF.

The rearrangement uses TRBV29-1 and TRBJ1-1; weak D call: TRBD1 (6 bases). With 6 bases removed from V and 5 bases from J, the gap between germline ends came to 13 bases. The CDR3 consists of 12 residues. Germline V lookup: CDR1 SQVTM, CDR2 ANQGSEA. The CDR3 is CSVGGRWTEAFF. The CDR3 coding sequence is TGCAGCGTAGGGGGGCGGTGGACTGAAGCTTTCTTT.

This chain joins TRBV5-1 and TRBJ2-1; 9 nucleotides align to TRBD2. The CDR3 contains 16 residues. CDR1 and CDR2 (germline): SGHRS, YFSETQ. After removal of 4 bases from V and 3 bases from J, the junction contained 8 bases not matched to a gene. In DNA form, the CDR3 reads TGCGCCAGCAGCGGATTAGCGGGGGAGAACTACAATGAGCAGTTCTTC. It is translated as CASSGLAGENYNEQFF.

This clonotype was recorded a few times. The chain joins TRBV7-2 to TRBJ2-7; 8 bases line up with TRBD2. J gave up 6 bases and V 6 bases, and 10 bases lay outside the gene matches. The CDR3 has 14 residues. Germline-derived CDR1 and CDR2 are SGHTA and FQGNSA. The CDR3 loop reads CASSPQGLAGEQYF. CDR3 coding DNA: TGTGCCAGCAGTCCCCAGGGGCTAGCGGGCGAGCAGTACTTC.

Ten or more counts support this clonotype. The chain uses TRBV4-1 and TRBJ2-6, with D possibly being TRBD2 (5 bases). Germline V gives CDR1 MGHRA, CDR2 YSYEKL. The ends were cut back, 3 bases at V and 4 bases at J, with 7 bases in the middle. This CDR3 spans 14 amino acids. The CDR3 protein is CASSHPGGANVLTF. The CDR3 DNA follows: TGCGCCAGCAGCCACCCGGGGGGGGCCAACGTCCTGACTTTC.

In its sample, this clonotype was seen a few times. CDR3 nucleotides: TGCGCCAGCAGCCGCGGGACAGGGGATACTGGAAACACCATATATTTT. Amino acid sequence: CASSRGTGDTGNTIYF. This chain uses TRBV4-3 with TRBJ1-3; the match to TRBD1 covers 10 bases. Germline V lookup: CDR1 LGHNA, CDR2 YSLEER. J was trimmed by 2 bases and V by 4 bases; bases with no gene match: 5. CDR3 length equals 16 residues.

This clonotype occurred a few times. The rearrangement uses TRBV12-3 or TRBV12-4 and TRBJ1-1; no firm D call. This CDR3 is built from 13 residues. The ends were cut back, 7 bases at V and 1 base at J, with 10 bases in the middle. Here the CDR3 reads CASNPTANTEAFF. The CDR3 DNA sequence: TGTGCCAGCAACCCAACAGCGAACACTGAAGCTTTCTTT.

This clonotype has a handful of counts. This rearrangement joins TRBV13 to TRBJ1-1; 7 bases align to TRBD1. CDR1 and CDR2 from the germline V gene are PRHDT and FYEKMQ (reference sequence). The ends lost 2 bases at V and 0 bases at J; junction bases unmatched: 6. The CDR3 totals 16 residues. The CDR3 protein is CASSLTQGGLNTEAFF. The CDR3 nucleotides are TGTGCCAGCAGCTTAACTCAGGGGGGATTGAACACTGAAGCTTTCTTT.

This clonotype was detected only a few times. This may be a read error: a much more frequent sequence differs by one nucleotide. The V and J genes are TRBV29-1 and TRBJ2-2, with a possible D match to TRBD2 (5 bases). Germline V gene sequence: CDR1 SQVTM, CDR2 ANQGSEA. The CDR3 totals 13 residues. The CDR3, as DNA: TGCAGCGTTGACAGACTATCCTCCGGGGAGCGGTTTTTT. Translating gives CSVDRLSSGERFF.

The V and J genes are TRBV6-2 or TRBV6-3 and TRBJ1-1, with a tentative D call TRBD1 (6 bases). This CDR3 spans 14 amino acids. Trimming removed 2 bases from V and 1 base from J, with 8 bases in between. In germline, CDR1 is MNHEY, CDR2 SVGEGT. Written as DNA, the CDR3 is TGTGCCAGCAGTTACGACAGGCCGAACACTGAAGCTTTCTTT. Translation gives CASSYDRPNTEAFF.

This rearrangement joins TRBV29-1 to TRBJ1-2, with TRBD1 identical over 8 bases. The germline V gene encodes CDR1 SQVTM and CDR2 ANQGSEA. The junction had 10 bases not matched to a gene; V was cut back by 3 bases and J by 4 bases. The CDR3 covers 15 residues. The CDR3 nucleotides read TGCAGCGTTGATAGGTCCGGGACAGGTAGCTATGGCTACACCTTC. It yields the protein CSVDRSGTGSYGYTF.

The chain combines TRBV4-1 with TRBJ1-1; D might be TRBD1 (5 bases). CDR1 MGHRA and CDR2 YSYEKL come from the germline V gene. The V and J ends lost 0 bases and 0 bases respectively, with 11 bases between them. The CDR3 extends over 16 amino acids. The CDR3 spells CASSQEGVTLNTEAFF. The CDR3, as DNA: TGCGCCAGCAGCCAAGAAGGGGTTACCCTGAACACTGAAGCTTTCTTT.

A note on this clonotype: It may be a read error: a sequence one base away is much more abundant. The chain uses TRBV4-3 and TRBJ2-5; 11 bases line up with TRBD2. The CDR3 is 15 residues long. The germline V gene encodes CDR1 LGHNA and CDR2 YSLEER. CDR3 bases: TGCGTCAGCAGCCAGGGACTAGCGGTCGGGGAGACCCAGTACTTC. Encoded protein: CVSSQGLAVGETQYF.

The V call is TRBV6-1, the J call TRBJ1-1, with D unresolved. The ends were cut back, 7 bases at V and 4 bases at J, with 13 bases in the middle. The germline gives CDR1 MNHNS, CDR2 SASEGT. The CDR3 contains 13 residues. The CDR3 DNA reads as TGTGCCAGCATCGAGTCCGGGTTCACTGAAGCTTTCTTT. Its translation is CASIESGFTEAFF.

This clonotype was seen many times. The V call is TRBV7-9, the J call TRBJ2-1, with 7 bases aligning to TRBD1. This CDR3 region has 16 residues. Germline-derived CDR1 and CDR2 are SEHNR and FQNEAQ (reference sequence). V lost 4 bases, J lost 0 bases, and 6 bases stayed unmatched. CDR3 DNA: TGTGCCAGCAGCTCGATCGGGACAGACTCCTACAATGAGCAGTTCTTC. It is translated as CASSSIGTDSYNEQFF.

With respect to this clonotype: A much larger clone differs by one base, so this may be a read error. The V call is TRBV6-5, the J call TRBJ1-2; D is undetermined. Germline V gives CDR1 MNHEY, CDR2 SVGAGI. Deletions cut 8 bases from V and 1 base from J, with 11 bases between. The CDR3 spans 13 residues. Here the CDR3 DNA reads TGTGCCAGCCGCCCTCATGATAACTATGGCTACACCTTC. Its translation: CASRPHDNYGYTF.

This clonotype was seen at least ten times. The chain recombines TRBV5-1 with TRBJ2-1; 8 positions agree with TRBD2. Germline CDR1 is SGHRS and CDR2 is YFSETQ. There are 18 residues in the CDR3. J lost 3 bases, V lost 4 bases, and 15 bases had no gene match. The DNA for the CDR3 is TGCGCCAGCAGCCCCCAAGGCAGTAGCGGGGCCCGCTACAATGAGCAGTTCTTC. Translated, it gives CASSPQGSSGARYNEQFF.